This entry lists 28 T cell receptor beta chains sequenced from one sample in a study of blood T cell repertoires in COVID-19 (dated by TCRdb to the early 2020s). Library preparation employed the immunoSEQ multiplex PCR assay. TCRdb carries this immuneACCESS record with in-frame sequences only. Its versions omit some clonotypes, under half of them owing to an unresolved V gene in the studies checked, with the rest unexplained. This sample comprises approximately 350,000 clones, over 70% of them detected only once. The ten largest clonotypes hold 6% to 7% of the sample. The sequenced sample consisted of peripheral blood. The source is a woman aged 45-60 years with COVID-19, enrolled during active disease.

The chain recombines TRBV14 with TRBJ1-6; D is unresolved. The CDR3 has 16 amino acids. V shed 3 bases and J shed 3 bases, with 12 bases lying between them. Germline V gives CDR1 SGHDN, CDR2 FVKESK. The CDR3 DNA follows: TGTGCCAGCAGCCACGGGATTGTGGACTATAATTCACCCCTCCACTTT. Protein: CASSHGIVDYNSPLHF. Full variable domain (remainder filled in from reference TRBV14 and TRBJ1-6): EAGVTQFPSHSVIEKGQTVTLRCDPISGHDNLYWYRRVMGKEIKFLLHFVKESKQDESGMPNNRFLAERTGGTYSTLKVQPAELEDSGVYFCASSHGIVDYNSPLHFGNGTRLTVT.

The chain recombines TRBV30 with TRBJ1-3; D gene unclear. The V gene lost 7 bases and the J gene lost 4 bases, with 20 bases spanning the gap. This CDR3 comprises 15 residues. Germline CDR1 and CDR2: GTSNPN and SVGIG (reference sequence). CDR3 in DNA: TGTGCCTCGGAGACGTCCCTCCGGTCGGGAAACACCATATATTTT. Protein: CASETSLRSGNTIYF. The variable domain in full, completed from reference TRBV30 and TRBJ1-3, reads SQTIHQWPATLVQPVGSPLSLECTVEGTSNPNLYWYRQAAGRGLQLLFYSVGIGQISSEVPQNLSASRPQDRQFILSSKKLLLSDSGFYLCASETSLRSGNTIYFGEGSWLTVV.

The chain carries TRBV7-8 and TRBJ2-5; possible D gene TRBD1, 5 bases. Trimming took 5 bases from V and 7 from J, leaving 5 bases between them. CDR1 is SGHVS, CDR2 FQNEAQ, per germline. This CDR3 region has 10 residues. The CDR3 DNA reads TGTGCCAGCAGCAGGGGGACCCAGTACTTC. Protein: CASSRGTQYF.

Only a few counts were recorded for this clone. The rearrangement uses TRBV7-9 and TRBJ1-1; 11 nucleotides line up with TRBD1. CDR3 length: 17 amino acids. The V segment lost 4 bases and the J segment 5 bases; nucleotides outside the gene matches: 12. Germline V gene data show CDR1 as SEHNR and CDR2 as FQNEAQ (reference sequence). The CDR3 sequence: CASSYPRTGGRDTEAFF. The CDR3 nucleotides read TGTGCCAGCAGCTACCCTAGGACAGGGGGCAGGGATACTGAAGCTTTCTTT.

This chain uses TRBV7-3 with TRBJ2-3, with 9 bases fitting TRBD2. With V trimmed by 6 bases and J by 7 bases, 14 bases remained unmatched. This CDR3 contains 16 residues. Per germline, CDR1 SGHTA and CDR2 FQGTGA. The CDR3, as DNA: TGTGCCAGCAGTTCCAATACCGGGACTAGCCCCTATACGCAGTATTTT. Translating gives CASSSNTGTSPYTQYF.

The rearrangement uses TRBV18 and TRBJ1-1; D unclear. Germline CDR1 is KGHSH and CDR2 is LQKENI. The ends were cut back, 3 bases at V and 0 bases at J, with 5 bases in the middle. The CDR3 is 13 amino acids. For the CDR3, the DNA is TGTGCCAGCTCACCGACAATGAACACTGAAGCTTTCTTT. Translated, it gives CASSPTMNTEAFF.

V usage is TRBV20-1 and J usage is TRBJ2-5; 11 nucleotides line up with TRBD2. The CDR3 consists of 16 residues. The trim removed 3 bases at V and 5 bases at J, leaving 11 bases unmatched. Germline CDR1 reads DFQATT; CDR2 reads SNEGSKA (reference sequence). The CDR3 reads CSASGLAGGPLETQYF. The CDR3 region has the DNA TGCAGTGCTAGTGGATTAGCGGGAGGGCCGTTGGAGACCCAGTACTTC.

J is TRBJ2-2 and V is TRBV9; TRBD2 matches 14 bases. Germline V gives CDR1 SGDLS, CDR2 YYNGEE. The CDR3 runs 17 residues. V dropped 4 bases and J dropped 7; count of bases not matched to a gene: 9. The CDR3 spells CASSPGGLAGEYGELFF. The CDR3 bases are TGTGCCAGCAGCCCTGGGGGACTAGCGGGAGAGTACGGGGAGCTGTTTTTT.

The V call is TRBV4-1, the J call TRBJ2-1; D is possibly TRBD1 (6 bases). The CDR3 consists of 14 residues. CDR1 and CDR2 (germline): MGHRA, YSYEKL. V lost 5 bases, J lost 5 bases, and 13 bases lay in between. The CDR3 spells CASSYQGTHNEQFF. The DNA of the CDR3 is TGCGCCAGCAGCTATCAGGGGACCCACAATGAGCAGTTCTTC.

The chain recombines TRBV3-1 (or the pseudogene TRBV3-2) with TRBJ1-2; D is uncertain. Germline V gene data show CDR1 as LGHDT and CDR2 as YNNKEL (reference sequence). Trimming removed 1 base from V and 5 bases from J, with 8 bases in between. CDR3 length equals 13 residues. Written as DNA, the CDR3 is TGTGCCAGCAGCCAAGCTTCCACATATGGCTACACCTTC. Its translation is CASSQASTYGYTF.

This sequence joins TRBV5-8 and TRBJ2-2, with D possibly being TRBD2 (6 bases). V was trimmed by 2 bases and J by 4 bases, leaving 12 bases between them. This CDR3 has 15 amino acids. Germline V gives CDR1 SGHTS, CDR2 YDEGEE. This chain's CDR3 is CASSFRDLVTGELFF. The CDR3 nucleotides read TGTGCCAGCAGCTTCCGGGACTTAGTCACCGGGGAGCTGTTTTTT.

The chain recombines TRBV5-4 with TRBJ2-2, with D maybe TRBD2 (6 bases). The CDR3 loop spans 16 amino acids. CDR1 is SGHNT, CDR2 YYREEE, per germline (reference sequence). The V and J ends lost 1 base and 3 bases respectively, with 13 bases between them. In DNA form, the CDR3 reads TGTGCCAGCAGCTTGTGGAGTAGCGGACACACCGGGGAGCTGTTTTTT. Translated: CASSLWSSGHTGELFF.

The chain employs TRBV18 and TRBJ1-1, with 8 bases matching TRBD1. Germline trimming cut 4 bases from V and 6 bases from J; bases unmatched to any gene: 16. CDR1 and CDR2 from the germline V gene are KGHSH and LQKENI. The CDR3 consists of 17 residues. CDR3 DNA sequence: TGTGCCAGCTCACTACTCTTCACAGGGGGTTTGAAGTCTGAAGCTTTCTTT. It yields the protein CASSLLFTGGLKSEAFF.

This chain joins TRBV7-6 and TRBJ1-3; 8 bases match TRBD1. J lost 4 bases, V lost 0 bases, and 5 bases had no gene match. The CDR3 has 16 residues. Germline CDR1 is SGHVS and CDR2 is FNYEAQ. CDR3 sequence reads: CASSLAQGAPGNTIYF. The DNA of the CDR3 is TGTGCCAGCAGCTTAGCGCAGGGGGCGCCGGGAAACACCATATATTTT.

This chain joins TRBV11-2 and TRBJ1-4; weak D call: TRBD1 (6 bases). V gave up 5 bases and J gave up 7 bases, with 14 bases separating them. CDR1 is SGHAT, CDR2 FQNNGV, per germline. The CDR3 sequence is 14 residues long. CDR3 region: CASSQDSLSEKLFF. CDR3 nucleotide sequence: TGTGCCAGCAGCCAGGACAGTCTAAGTGAAAAACTGTTTTTT.

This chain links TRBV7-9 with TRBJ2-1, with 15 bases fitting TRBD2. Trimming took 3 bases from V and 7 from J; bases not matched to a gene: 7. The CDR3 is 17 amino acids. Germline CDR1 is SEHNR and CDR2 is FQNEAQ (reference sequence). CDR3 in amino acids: CASSFGLAGGPRNEQFF. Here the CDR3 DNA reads TGTGCCAGCAGCTTCGGACTAGCGGGAGGGCCGAGGAATGAGCAGTTCTTC.

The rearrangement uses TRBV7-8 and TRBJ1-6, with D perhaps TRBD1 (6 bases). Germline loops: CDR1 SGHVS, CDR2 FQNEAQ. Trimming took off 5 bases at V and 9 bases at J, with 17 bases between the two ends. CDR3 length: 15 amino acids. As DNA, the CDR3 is TGTGCCAGCAGCCCCCGAGGGGGGGCGGGTTCACCCCTCCACTTT. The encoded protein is CASSPRGGAGSPLHF.

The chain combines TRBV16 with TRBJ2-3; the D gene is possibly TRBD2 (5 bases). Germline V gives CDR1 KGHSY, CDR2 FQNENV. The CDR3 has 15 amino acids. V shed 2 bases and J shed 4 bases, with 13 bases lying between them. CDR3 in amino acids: CASSQNRGVADTQYF. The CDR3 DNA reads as TGTGCCAGCAGCCAAAATCGGGGAGTGGCAGATACGCAGTATTTT.

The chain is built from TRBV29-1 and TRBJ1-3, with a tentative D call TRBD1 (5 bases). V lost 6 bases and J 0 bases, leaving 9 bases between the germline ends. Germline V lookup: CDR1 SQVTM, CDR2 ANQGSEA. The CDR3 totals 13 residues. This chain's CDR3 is CSVGEVSGNTIYF. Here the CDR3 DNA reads TGCAGCGTGGGGGAGGTCTCTGGAAACACCATATATTTT.

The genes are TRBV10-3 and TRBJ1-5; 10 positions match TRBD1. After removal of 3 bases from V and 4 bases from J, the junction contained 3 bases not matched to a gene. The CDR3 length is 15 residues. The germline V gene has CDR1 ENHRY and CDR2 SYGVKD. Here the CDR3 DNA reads TGTGCCATCAGTGAAAAGGGACAGGGGAATCAGCCCCAGCATTTT. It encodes CAISEKGQGNQPQHF.

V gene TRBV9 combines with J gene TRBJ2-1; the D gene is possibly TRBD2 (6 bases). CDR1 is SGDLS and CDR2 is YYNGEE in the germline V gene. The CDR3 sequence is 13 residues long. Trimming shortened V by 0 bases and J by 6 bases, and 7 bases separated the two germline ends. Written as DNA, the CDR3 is TGTGCCAGCAGCGTAGCCGGGGGCAATGAGCAGTTCTTC. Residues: CASSVAGGNEQFF.

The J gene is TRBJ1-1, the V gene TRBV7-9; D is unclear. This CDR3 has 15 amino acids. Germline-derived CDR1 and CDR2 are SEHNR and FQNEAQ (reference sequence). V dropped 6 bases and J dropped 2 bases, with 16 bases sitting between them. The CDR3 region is CASRSREDRNTEAFF. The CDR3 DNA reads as TGTGCCAGCAGGTCTCGGGAGGACCGAAACACTGAAGCTTTCTTT.

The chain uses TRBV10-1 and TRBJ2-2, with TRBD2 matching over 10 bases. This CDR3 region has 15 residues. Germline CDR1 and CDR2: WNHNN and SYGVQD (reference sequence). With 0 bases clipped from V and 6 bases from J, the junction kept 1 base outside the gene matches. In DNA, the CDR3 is TGCGCCAGCAGTGAGTCCCTAGCGGGAGCCGGGGAGCTGTTTTTT. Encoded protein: CASSESLAGAGELFF.

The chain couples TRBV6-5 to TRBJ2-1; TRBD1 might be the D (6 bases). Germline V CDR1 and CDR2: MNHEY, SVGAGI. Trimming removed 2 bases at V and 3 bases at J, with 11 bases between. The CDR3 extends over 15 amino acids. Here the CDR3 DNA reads TGTGCCAGCAGTTACGGGGCAGGGGACTACAATGAGCAGTTCTTC. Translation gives CASSYGAGDYNEQFF.

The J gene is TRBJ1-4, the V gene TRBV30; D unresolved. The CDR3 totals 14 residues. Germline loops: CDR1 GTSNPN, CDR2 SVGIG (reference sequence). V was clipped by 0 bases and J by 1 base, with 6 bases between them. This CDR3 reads CAWSVRLTNEKLFF. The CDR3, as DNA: TGTGCCTGGAGTGTCAGGTTAACTAATGAAAAACTGTTTTTT.

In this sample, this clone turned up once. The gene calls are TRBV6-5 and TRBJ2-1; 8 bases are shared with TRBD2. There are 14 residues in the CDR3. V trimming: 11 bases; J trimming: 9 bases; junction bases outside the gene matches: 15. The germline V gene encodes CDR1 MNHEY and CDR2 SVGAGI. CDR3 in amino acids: CAGSASGRHLEQFF. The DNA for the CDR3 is TGTGCCGGATCAGCTAGCGGGCGACACCTTGAGCAGTTCTTC.

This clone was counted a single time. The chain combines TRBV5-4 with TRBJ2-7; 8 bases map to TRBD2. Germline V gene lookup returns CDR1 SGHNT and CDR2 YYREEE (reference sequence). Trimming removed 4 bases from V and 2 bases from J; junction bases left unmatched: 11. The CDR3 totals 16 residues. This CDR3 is CASSHDSGMLAYEQYF. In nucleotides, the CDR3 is TGTGCCAGCAGCCACGATAGCGGGATGCTAGCCTACGAGCAGTACTTC.

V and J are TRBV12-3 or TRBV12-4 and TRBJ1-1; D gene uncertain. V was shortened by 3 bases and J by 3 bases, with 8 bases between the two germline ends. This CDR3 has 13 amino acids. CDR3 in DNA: TGTGCCAGCAGTTTGGACTATTACACTGAAGCTTTCTTT. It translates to CASSLDYYTEAFF.